Included here is one T cell receptor (beta chain) sequence, with context. Germline values: CDR1 SGHAT, CDR2 FQNNGV. Trimming removed 1 base from V and 2 bases from J; junction bases left unmatched: 9. This CDR3 region has 17 residues. This specimen comes from a study of cytomegalovirus exposure and HLA in healthy donors. The PCR had 60 Vbeta and 13 Jbeta primers. Clones were read by immunoSEQ multiplex PCR, and TCRdb kept only the in-frame ones, dropping some. Among some 110,000 clones listed, approximately 72% were seen once. V is TRBV11-2 and J is TRBJ2-3, with 7 bases aligning to TRBD1. Sequenced sample: PBMCs. This clonotype was obtained from a man younger than 45 in good health and CMV-seronegative. CDR3 in DNA: TGTGCCAGCAGCTTAGGGCGGACAGGAGCTTTCACAGATACGCAGTATTTT. Translating gives CASSLGRTGAFTDTQYF.